This T cell receptor (beta chain) derives from a study of CD8 T cells in Susac syndrome. Study summary: Patients with Susac syndrome were, at the time of blood collection, therapy-naive, maintained on corticosteroids, or maintained on intravenous immunoglobulin alone.

RNA in amounts of roughly 0.5 to 1 ug was reverse transcribed with random hexamers. TCRdb reprocessed the immunoSEQ multiplex PCR reads via MiXCR and lists one record per CDR3 protein. The repertoire has roughly 250,000 distinct CDR3 sequences, about 96% of them found once; the top ten carry around 0.1%. Study-wide results and caveats: In its TCR sequencing and HLA analysis, the study acknowledged that the number of individuals was relatively small. None of the CD4+ T cell repertoires in Susac syndrome showed clonal expansion.

The CDR3 contains 14 residues. V was shortened by 6 bases and J by 0 bases, with 6 bases between the two germline ends. Germline lookup yields CDR1 SGHTA and CDR2 FQGTGA. Comments on this clonotype: What it recognizes is unknown.

Bulk CD8+ and CD4+ cells came from magnetic negative isolation; CD8+ TEMRA by FACS. The clonotype comes from a human donor with Susac syndrome. Sequencing was carried out using CD4+ T cells from PBMCs. The J gene is TRBJ2-6, the V gene TRBV7-3, with D hard to call. The CDR3: CASRSNSGANVLTF. As DNA, the CDR3 is TGTGCCAGCAGGTCCAACTCTGGGGCCAACGTCCTGACTTTC. Using reference TRBV7-3 and TRBJ2-6 for the parts outside the CDR3, the full variable domain is GAGVSQTPSNKVTEKGKYVELRCDPISGHTALYWYRQSLGQGPEFLIYFQGTGAADDSGLPNDRFFAVRPEGSVSTLKIQRTERGDSAVYLCASRSNSGANVLTFGAGSRLTVL.